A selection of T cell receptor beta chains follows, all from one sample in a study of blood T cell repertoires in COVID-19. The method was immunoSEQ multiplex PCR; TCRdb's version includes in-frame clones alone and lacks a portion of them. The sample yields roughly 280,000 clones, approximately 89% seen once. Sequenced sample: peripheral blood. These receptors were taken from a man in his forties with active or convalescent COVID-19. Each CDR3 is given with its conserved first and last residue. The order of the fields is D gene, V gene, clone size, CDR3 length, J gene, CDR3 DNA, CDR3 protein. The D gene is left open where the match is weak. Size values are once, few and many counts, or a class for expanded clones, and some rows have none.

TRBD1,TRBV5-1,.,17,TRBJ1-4,TGCGCCAGCAGCGCGGGACAGGGGGTTTCCACTAATGAAAAACTGTTTTTT,CASSAGQGVSTNEKLFF
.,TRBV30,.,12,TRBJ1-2,TGTGCCTGGAACGGAGTTAACTATGGCTACACCTTC,CAWNGVNYGYTF
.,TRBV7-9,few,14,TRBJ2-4,TGTGCCAGCAGCTTAGGCCCGGGTTGGAACATTCAGTACTTC,CASSLGPGWNIQYF
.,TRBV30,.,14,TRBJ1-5,TGTGCCTGGAGTGTTGGGCAGGGAGGGCAGCCCCAGCATTTT,CAWSVGQGGQPQHF
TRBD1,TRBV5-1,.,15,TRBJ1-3,TGCGCCAGCAGCCGGGACAGGGGAACTGGAAACACCATATATTTT,CASSRDRGTGNTIYF
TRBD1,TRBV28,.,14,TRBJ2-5,TGTGCCAGCCACCACGGACAGGGGCGGGAGACCCAGTACTTC,CASHHGQGRETQYF
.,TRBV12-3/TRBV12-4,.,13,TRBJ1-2,TGTGCCAGCAGCCCGGCGGGGGGAGGTGGCTACACCTTC,CASSPAGGGGYTF
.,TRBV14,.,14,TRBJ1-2,TGTGCCAGCACCCTCGGACAACCTAACTATGGCTACACCTTC,CASTLGQPNYGYTF
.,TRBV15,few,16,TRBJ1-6,TGTGCCACCAGCAGGGGAGGGGGACATGGGGATTCACCCCTCCACTTT,CATSRGGGHGDSPLHF
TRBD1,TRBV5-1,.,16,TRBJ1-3,TGCGCCAGCAGCTTGTCACCACAGGGGGCGGAAAACACCATATATTTT,CASSLSPQGAENTIYF
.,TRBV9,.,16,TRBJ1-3,TGTGCCAGCAGCCCAAGGGGGATGAACTCTGGAAACACCATATATTTT,CASSPRGMNSGNTIYF